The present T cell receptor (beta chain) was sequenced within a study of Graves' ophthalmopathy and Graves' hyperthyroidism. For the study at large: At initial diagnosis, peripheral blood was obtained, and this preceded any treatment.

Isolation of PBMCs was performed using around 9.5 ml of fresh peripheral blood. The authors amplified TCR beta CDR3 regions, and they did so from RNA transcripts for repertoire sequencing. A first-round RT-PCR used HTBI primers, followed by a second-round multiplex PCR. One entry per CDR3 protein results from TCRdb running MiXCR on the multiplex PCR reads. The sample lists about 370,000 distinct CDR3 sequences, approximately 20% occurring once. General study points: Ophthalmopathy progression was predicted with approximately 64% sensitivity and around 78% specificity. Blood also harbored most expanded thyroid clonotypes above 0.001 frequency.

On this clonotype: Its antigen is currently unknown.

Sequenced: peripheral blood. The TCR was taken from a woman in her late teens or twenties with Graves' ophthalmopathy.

This CDR3 reads CASSLGDFGYTF. CDR3 DNA sequence: TGTGCCAGCAGTTTAGGGGATTTTGGCTACACCTTC. The V gene is TRBV12-3 or TRBV12-4, the J gene TRBJ1-2; D unresolved. Trimming pared 1 base from V and 7 bases from J, leaving 7 bases between. The CDR3 is 12 amino acids.